What follows is one T cell receptor (beta chain) and its context. Time point here: pre-treatment sample, taken before nivolumab and TIL therapy. This was the immunoSEQ v3 assay. The protocol was immunoSEQ multiplex PCR, while the TCRdb copy is restricted to in-frame clones and leaves out a portion. This table has about 59,000 clones, over 70% appearing once. The record originates from a study of TIL therapy for anti-PD-1-resistant metastatic lung cancer. J gave up 5 bases and V 1 base, and 9 bases lay outside the gene matches. Germline CDR1 and CDR2: SGHNT and YENEEA. This CDR3 has 17 residues. Sample: blood, taken at baseline. The J gene is TRBJ2-1, the V gene TRBV11-3, with TRBD1 matching 9 bases. The sequence derives from a person between 30 and 79 years old with non-small cell lung cancer. CDR3 in DNA: TGTGCCAGCAGCTTAGGTTTTCCGGGGACAGGGAACAATGAGCAGTTCTTC. It translates to CASSLGFPGTGNNEQFF.